The present T cell receptor beta chain was sequenced within a study of shared clonotypes between healthy human individuals. The wider study: A couple of female and a few male donors aged 18 to 49 were enrolled. The study's findings and limits: Sampling involved blood alone; tissue repertoires likely differ.

Trimming took 4 bases from V and 0 from J; bases not matched to a gene: 5. CDR1 and CDR2 from the germline V gene are SGHRS and YFSETQ. This CDR3 region has 16 residues. This clone was recorded once. Its antigen is currently unknown. Sorted subsets were amplified in replicate PCRs using 150 to 250 ng DNA, 30,000 to 35,000 T cell genomes. TCRdb's table, derived via immunoSEQ multiplex PCR, lists solely in-frame clones and lacks some. The sample contains about 680,000 clones, around 67% of which appear only once. This clonotype was obtained from a woman between 25 and 40 years old in good health. This chain uses TRBV5-1 with TRBJ2-1; the match to TRBD2 covers 9 bases. The specimen sequenced was memory CD4+ T cells sorted from blood. Described subset: CD45RA-negative fraction. The DNA for the CDR3 is TGCGCCAGCAGCGGATCAGCGGGAGGCTCCTACAATGAGCAGTTCTTC. Translation: CASSGSAGGSYNEQFF.